The sequence of this T cell receptor (beta chain) was determined in a study of beta chain features in type 1 diabetes. V was shortened by 1 base and J by 2 bases, with 13 bases between the two germline ends. This CDR3 spans 15 amino acids. The germline V gene encodes CDR1 SGHDT and CDR2 YYEEEE. CD4+ naive, central memory, regulatory and stem cell-like memory cells were sorted via CD45RO/CCR7/CD25/CD127/CD95/CD27. Purities in excess of 95% were seen in all sorted populations. Notes on the study in general: Moderately but significantly shorter TCRB CDR3s were found in Type 1 diabetes patients in all four CD4+ subsets. Comparison showed that naive, central memory and Treg TCRB repertoires appeared more similar among patients than among healthy donors.

This clone was counted ten times or more. Its antigen is unknown. Since all of the isolated RNA was reverse transcribed, expressed TCRB transcripts were what got sequenced. The protocol was immunoSEQ multiplex PCR, while the TCRdb copy is restricted to in-frame clones and leaves out a portion. The sample consists of 300,000 or so clones, 7% to 10% of them appearing once. This receptor was obtained from a man younger than 40 with type 1 diabetes. The sample was central memory CD4+ T cells from blood. The chain joins TRBV5-6 to TRBJ2-7, with D tentatively TRBD1 or TRBD2 (5 bases each). The CDR3 sequence: CASSLYGARTYEQYF. The CDR3 DNA reads as TGTGCCAGCAGCTTGTACGGGGCCCGCACCTACGAGCAGTACTTC.